These 25 T cell receptor beta chains were sequenced from one sample in a study of response to subunit inactivated influenza vaccine. MiXCR, applied by TCRdb to the RT-PCR reads, yields one record per CDR3 protein. Among around 530,000 distinct CDR3 sequences, roughly 12% were seen once, and the ten largest hold roughly a tenth. The sequencing here drew on PBMCs from blood, taken on the day of vaccination. Source of these receptors: a man aged 50 or older who received an inactivated influenza vaccine.

The V call is TRBV10-3, the J call TRBJ2-7; 7 bases fit TRBD1. With V trimmed by 7 bases and J by 0 bases, 6 bases remained unmatched. Germline V gene data show CDR1 as ENHRY and CDR2 as SYGVKD. This CDR3 region has 14 residues. CDR3 bases: TGTGCCATCACCGCACGACAGGGCTCCTACGAGCAGTACTTC. Protein: CAITARQGSYEQYF.

The rearrangement uses TRBV2 and TRBJ2-5; perhaps TRBD2 as D (6 bases). The germline gives CDR1 SNHLY, CDR2 FYNNEI. Trimming cost V 8 bases and J 4 bases, with 20 bases left between them. CDR3 size: 15 residues. CDR3: CASQGTTSGVETQYF. The CDR3 DNA reads TGTGCCAGCCAAGGAACGACTAGTGGGGTAGAGACCCAGTACTTC.

This chain uses TRBV20-1 with TRBJ2-7; TRBD1 aligns across 11 bases. After removal of 7 bases from V and 4 bases from J, the junction contained 9 bases not matched to a gene. Germline assignment: CDR1 DFQATT and CDR2 SNEGSKA (reference sequence). The CDR3 sequence is 14 residues long. The CDR3 DNA reads TGCAGTGTCCCATCGGACAGGGGGCTTTACGAGCAGTACTTC. As protein: CSVPSDRGLYEQYF.

This clonotype was seen repeatedly, ten times or more. The chain carries TRBV18 and TRBJ1-1; 8 bases align to TRBD1. The CDR3 length is 14 residues. V lost 3 bases to trimming and J lost 8 bases; unmatched junction nucleotides: 8. Germline values: CDR1 KGHSH, CDR2 LQKENI. The CDR3 sequence is CASSPGTGRSEAFF. The CDR3 DNA follows: TGTGCCAGCTCACCCGGGACAGGCAGATCCGAAGCTTTCTTT.

This clonotype was detected many times. The chain has TRBV2 and TRBJ1-1; D gene ambiguous. CDR1 is SNHLY and CDR2 is FYNNEI in the germline V gene. V lost 4 bases to trimming and J lost 0 bases, with 9 bases between them. CDR3 length: 14 amino acids. The CDR3, as DNA: TGTGCCAGCAGTGTACAGCCCCTGAACACTGAAGCTTTCTTT. It translates to CASSVQPLNTEAFF.

This clonotype occurred a few times. The chain has TRBV4-3 and TRBJ2-4, with D perhaps being TRBD1 or TRBD2 (6 bases each). The V end was cut by 3 bases, the J end by 8 bases, with 14 bases between. This CDR3 contains 14 residues. Germline-derived CDR1 and CDR2 are LGHNA and YSLEER. The CDR3 is CASSQAGHADIQYF. Here the CDR3 DNA reads TGCGCCAGCAGCCAGGCGGGACATGCGGACATTCAGTACTTC.

The sample holds many counts of this clonotype. CDR3 nucleotides: TGTGCCAGCAGTTGGGACTATTCGACAGATACGCAGTATTTT. It specifies CASSWDYSTDTQYF. The gene calls are TRBV6-2 or TRBV6-3 and TRBJ2-3, with 7 bases identical to TRBD2. Trimming cost V 4 bases and J 3 bases; bases outside gene matches: 4. The length of the CDR3 is 14 residues. Germline V CDR1 and CDR2: MNHEY, SVGEGT.

This clonotype was picked up many times. The chain joins TRBV28 to TRBJ1-2; 8 nucleotides agree with TRBD1. CDR3 size: 16 residues. Looked up from germline, CDR1 is MDHEN and CDR2 is SYDVKM. J gave up 2 bases and V 6 bases, and 11 bases lay outside the gene matches. The CDR3 loop is CASRINPGTGNYGYTF. CDR3 coding DNA: TGTGCCAGCAGAATAAACCCCGGGACAGGAAACTATGGCTACACCTTC.

This clonotype was detected a few times. This sequence joins TRBV10-3 and TRBJ2-1; 8 nucleotides agree with TRBD2. The trim removed 10 bases at V and 8 bases at J, leaving 16 bases unmatched. CDR1 is ENHRY and CDR2 is SYGVKD in the germline V gene. CDR3 length equals 15 residues. This CDR3 is CATGASGSLLYEQFF. The CDR3 DNA reads TGTGCCACCGGGGCTAGCGGGTCTTTATTATATGAGCAGTTCTTC.

There are a few counts of this clonotype. The rearrangement uses TRBV12-3 or TRBV12-4 and TRBJ1-4; maybe TRBD1 (6 bases). The CDR3 sequence is 12 residues long. V lost 5 bases and J lost 6, with 7 bases in between. CDR3 residues: CASSPGDEKLFF. The CDR3 DNA is TGTGCCAGCAGTCCAGGGGATGAAAAACTGTTTTTT.

This clonotype appeared many times. As DNA, the CDR3 is TGTGCCAGCAGTATAAGGACAGGGTACGGCAATGAGCAGTTCTTC. Protein product: CASSIRTGYGNEQFF. V usage is TRBV12-3 or TRBV12-4 and J usage is TRBJ2-1; 8 nucleotides agree with TRBD1. CDR3 size: 15 residues. V lost 5 bases, J lost 6 bases, and 9 bases stayed unmatched.

This clonotype showed up many times. The chain joins TRBV7-9 to TRBJ2-3, with 7 bases that match TRBD2. With 7 bases clipped from V and 4 bases from J, the junction kept 5 bases outside the gene matches. The CDR3 extends over 13 amino acids. Germline-derived CDR1 and CDR2 are SEHNR and FQNEAQ (reference sequence). CDR3 DNA sequence: TGTGCCAGCAATTTTGGGGGGGCAGATACGCAGTATTTT. Translation gives CASNFGGADTQYF.

The V and J genes are TRBV2 and TRBJ2-1, with D possibly matching TRBD2 (6 bases). CDR3 length: 15 amino acids. V lost 7 bases, J lost 0 bases, and 13 bases lay in between. Germline CDR1 reads SNHLY; CDR2 reads FYNNEI. The CDR3 is CASNRRVRSYNEQFF. CDR3 sequence (DNA): TGTGCCAGCAACCGGAGGGTCCGCTCCTACAATGAGCAGTTCTTC.

This clonotype has a handful of counts. The rearrangement joins TRBV29-1 to TRBJ1-1; a weak D match, TRBD1 (6 bases). The germline V gene encodes CDR1 SQVTM and CDR2 ANQGSEA. Between the trimmed V and J ends, which lost 7 bases and 4 bases, there was a span of 13 bases. The CDR3 consists of 12 residues. DNA of the CDR3: TGCAGCGCTGTGGACAGCTCCACTGAAGCTTTCTTT. Encoded protein: CSAVDSSTEAFF.

The table lists this clonotype with many counts. This sequence joins TRBV12-3 or TRBV12-4 and TRBJ1-5; no firm D call. The CDR3 runs 12 residues. V shed 1 base and J shed 4 bases, with 2 bases lying between them. CDR3 bases: TGTGCCAGCAGTTTAGAGAATCAGCCCCAGCATTTT. It encodes CASSLENQPQHF.

V is TRBV3-1 and J is TRBJ1-1, with 9 nucleotides matching TRBD1. The CDR3 spans 14 residues. Per the germline V gene, CDR1 is LGHDT and CDR2 is YNNKEL (reference sequence). The junction had 7 bases not matched to a gene; V was cut back by 5 bases and J by 6 bases. The CDR3 region is CASSYRDREAEAFF. The CDR3 nucleotides are TGTGCCAGCAGCTACCGGGACAGGGAGGCTGAAGCTTTCTTT.

The sample holds a few counts of this clonotype. The chain recombines TRBV7-8 with TRBJ2-1, with D unclear. Germline CDR1 SGHVS, CDR2 FQNEAQ. This CDR3 has 11 residues. V was trimmed by 1 base and J by 12 bases, leaving 7 bases between them. The CDR3 is CASSLGEGQFF. The CDR3 bases are TGTGCCAGCAGCTTAGGGGAAGGGCAGTTCTTC.

CDR3 sequence (DNA): TGTGCCAGCAGCGGATCTAGCGGGGGGGCTCCAGATACGCAGTATTTT. This sequence encodes CASSGSSGGAPDTQYF. This sequence joins TRBV9 and TRBJ2-3; the match to TRBD2 covers 12 bases. Germline CDR1 reads SGDLS; CDR2 reads YYNGEE. CDR3 length: 16 residues. Losses at the gene ends were 3 bases for V and 4 bases for J; bases not matched to a gene: 6.

Only a few counts were recorded for this clonotype. The CDR3 sequence: CASSPGSRAGANVLTF. The CDR3 DNA follows: TGTGCCAGCTCACCCGGCTCCAGGGCTGGGGCCAACGTCCTGACTTTC. The chain employs TRBV18 and TRBJ2-6; tentatively, D is TRBD1 (5 bases). V gave up 3 bases and J gave up 2 bases, with 11 bases separating them. The germline CDR1 and CDR2 sequences are KGHSH and LQKENI. This CDR3 has 16 residues.

This clonotype was recorded a few times. The rearrangement links TRBV5-6 to TRBJ1-1, with D perhaps TRBD1 (5 bases). V was shortened by 1 base and J by 3 bases, with 13 bases between the two germline ends. CDR3 size: 15 residues. The V gene's germline CDR1 is SGHDT and CDR2 YYEEEE. The CDR3 DNA reads as TGTGCCAGCAGCTTGTTGATTAGAGGGGACACTGAAGCTTTCTTT. Protein product: CASSLLIRGDTEAFF. The full variable domain, rest sourced from reference TRBV5-6 and TRBJ1-1, is DAGVTQSPTHLIKTRGQQVTLRCSPKSGHDTVSWYQQALGQGPQFIFQYYEEEERQRGNFPDRFSGHQFPNYSSELNVNALLLGDSALYLCASSLLIRGDTEAFFGQGTRLTVV.

This clonotype was seen a handful of times. The rearrangement uses TRBV20-1 and TRBJ2-7; TRBD2 matches at 9 bases. The CDR3 contains 16 residues. V lost 3 bases to trimming and J lost 0 bases; unmatched junction nucleotides: 9. Germline CDR1 reads DFQATT; CDR2 reads SNEGSKA (reference sequence). The CDR3: CSASWASGASSYEQYF. CDR3 nucleotides: TGCAGTGCTAGTTGGGCTAGCGGGGCCAGCTCCTACGAGCAGTACTTC.

This rearrangement joins TRBV12-3 or TRBV12-4 to TRBJ1-1; unclear D gene. V was pared by 5 bases and J by 6 bases, with 19 bases between. CDR3 length: 15 amino acids. This CDR3 reads CASSLPSTTRAEAFF. The CDR3 DNA follows: TGTGCCAGCAGTCTCCCATCGACGACACGGGCTGAAGCTTTCTTT.

The CDR3 coding sequence is TGTGCCAGCAGCCTATGGGACGACTCCTACGAGCAGTACTTC. This gives the protein CASSLWDDSYEQYF. The rearrangement joins TRBV4-2 to TRBJ2-7; D tentatively fits TRBD1 or TRBD2 (5 bases each). V was cut by 4 bases and J by 0 bases, with 10 bases left in between. The CDR3 loop spans 14 amino acids. Germline V CDR1 and CDR2: LGHNA, YNFKEQ.

This clonotype came up a few times. This chain connects TRBV7-3 to TRBJ2-5; TRBD1 agrees at 9 bases. The V gene's germline CDR1 is SGHTA and CDR2 FQGTGA. The V and J ends lost 6 bases and 5 bases, in that order; junction bases with no gene match: 7. This CDR3 contains 14 residues. CDR3 bases: TGTGCCAGCAGTACAGGGGGCGCACAGGAGACCCAGTACTTC. This codes for CASSTGGAQETQYF.

The table lists this clonotype with a few counts. J is TRBJ2-1 and V is TRBV4-2; no definite D call. The CDR3 loop spans 16 amino acids. From germline, CDR1 is LGHNA and CDR2 YNFKEQ. Trimming took off 0 bases at V and 4 bases at J, with 13 bases between the two ends. The CDR3 protein is CASSQEWASFYNEQFF. CDR3 bases: TGTGCCAGCAGCCAAGAGTGGGCGAGTTTTTACAATGAGCAGTTCTTC.